Each of the 23 T cell receptor beta chains below was sequenced from the same sample in a study of blood T cell repertoires in COVID-19. Profiled with immunoSEQ multiplex PCR; TCRdb holds only in-frame clones, not every one. The data hold about 300,000 clones, with 80% to 95% observed a single time. The sample comprised peripheral blood. The receptor set was obtained from a young woman with COVID-19, enrolled during active disease.

The chain recombines TRBV6-2 or TRBV6-3 with TRBJ1-6; the D is unclear. From germline, CDR1 is MNHEY and CDR2 SVGEGT. The CDR3 sequence is 14 residues long. The germline V and J ends were trimmed by 7 bases and 0 bases, with 7 bases remaining between them. The CDR3 sequence: CASNPGSYNSPLHF. The CDR3, as DNA: TGTGCCAGCAACCCCGGCTCCTATAATTCACCCCTCCACTTT.

The V call is TRBV2, the J call TRBJ1-1, with a tentative D call TRBD1 (6 bases). Germline V gene sequence: CDR1 SNHLY, CDR2 FYNNEI. The V gene lost 2 bases and the J gene lost 1 base, with 8 bases spanning the gap. The CDR3 runs 14 residues. CDR3 nucleotides: TGTGCCAGCAGTGAAAGGGGGAGGAACACTGAAGCTTTCTTT. Encoded protein: CASSERGRNTEAFF.

J is TRBJ2-5 and V is TRBV5-1, with D possibly TRBD2 on 5 matching bases. CDR1 SGHRS and CDR2 YFSETQ come from the germline V gene. CDR3 length: 15 residues. The V gene lost 2 bases and the J gene lost 5 bases, with 16 bases spanning the gap. The CDR3 DNA sequence: TGCGCCAGCAGCTTCTCCGATTCCGGCGGGGAGACCCAGTACTTC. It yields the protein CASSFSDSGGETQYF.

J is TRBJ1-5 and V is TRBV15; D perhaps matches TRBD1 (6 bases). Germline CDR1 reads LNHNV; CDR2 reads YYDKDF (reference sequence). V dropped 0 bases and J dropped 2 bases, with 14 bases sitting between them. The CDR3 is 17 residues long. CDR3 protein: CATSRDWAGVRNQPQHF. DNA for the CDR3: TGTGCCACCAGCAGAGATTGGGCAGGGGTCCGCAATCAGCCCCAGCATTTT. The full variable domain, rest sourced from reference TRBV15 and TRBJ1-5, is DAMVIQNPRYQVTQFGKPVTLSCSQTLNHNVMYWYQQKSSQAPKLLFHYYDKDFNNEADTPDNFQSRRPNTSFCFLDIRSPGLGDTAMYLCATSRDWAGVRNQPQHFGDGTRLSIL.

The rearrangement joins TRBV14 to TRBJ2-2; D not resolved. CDR3 length: 15 amino acids. V was cut by 1 base and J by 4 bases, with 10 bases left in between. CDR1 and CDR2 from the germline V gene are SGHDN and FVKESK. The DNA of the CDR3 is TGTGCCAGCAGCCAAGTATTGAGTTTCACCGGGGAGCTGTTTTTT. Its translation is CASSQVLSFTGELFF.

The genes are TRBV27 and TRBJ1-6; D is unclear. Germline CDR1 and CDR2: MNHEY and SMNVEV (reference sequence). The CDR3 totals 15 residues. V shed 6 bases and J shed 3 bases, with 12 bases lying between them. The chain's CDR3 is CASRSFGDYNSPLHF. Here the CDR3 DNA reads TGTGCCAGCAGATCATTCGGGGACTATAATTCACCCCTCCACTTT.

The chain links TRBV6-6 to TRBJ1-3; 7 bases map to TRBD1. The V gene's germline CDR1 is MNHNY and CDR2 SVGAGI (reference sequence). The CDR3 totals 15 residues. V trimming: 0 bases; J trimming: 4 bases; junction bases outside the gene matches: 3. CDR3 in DNA: TGTGCCAGCAGTTACTCGAGGGGGCGCGGAAACACCATATATTTT. Protein sequence: CASSYSRGRGNTIYF.

The chain employs TRBV7-2 and TRBJ2-7; 13 bases line up with TRBD2. V gave up 3 bases and J gave up 3 bases; unmatched junction bases: 5. Germline V gene data show CDR1 as SGHTA and CDR2 as FQGNSA. There are 16 residues in the CDR3. The CDR3 sequence is CASSLGGLAGYYEQYF. CDR3 in DNA: TGTGCCAGCAGCTTGGGGGGACTAGCGGGGTACTACGAGCAGTACTTC.

The V and J genes are TRBV7-2 and TRBJ1-1; 11 nucleotides align to TRBD1. The germline V gene encodes CDR1 SGHTA and CDR2 FQGNSA. CDR3 size: 16 residues. Trimming took 1 base from V and 5 from J; bases not matched to a gene: 6. The CDR3: CASSLVRTGGGTEAFF. The CDR3 DNA sequence: TGTGCCAGCAGCTTAGTCCGGACAGGGGGCGGAACTGAAGCTTTCTTT. Full variable domain (outside the CDR3, taken from reference TRBV7-2 and TRBJ1-1): GAGVSQSPSNKVTEKGKDVELRCDPISGHTALYWYRQSLGQGLEFLIYFQGNSAPDKSGLPSDRFSAERTGGSVSTLTIQRTQQEDSAVYLCASSLVRTGGGTEAFFGQGTRLTVV.

As DNA, the CDR3 is TGTGCCAGCAGTTACCTGGGTGGAGCGGGGAATCAGCCCCAGCATTTT. Protein product: CASSYLGGAGNQPQHF. The V call is TRBV6-2 or TRBV6-3, the J call TRBJ1-5; D remains unclear. Germline assignment: CDR1 MNHEY and CDR2 SVGEGT. V gave up 2 bases and J gave up 4 bases, with 15 bases separating them. This CDR3 comprises 16 residues.

The chain has TRBV15 and TRBJ1-1; D is unclear. CDR1 is LNHNV and CDR2 is YYDKDF in the germline V gene (reference sequence). The CDR3 sequence is 15 residues long. The V gene lost 5 bases and the J gene lost 0 bases, with 13 bases spanning the gap. The CDR3 DNA reads TGTGCCACCAGCTTTGAGGGCACCATGAACACTGAAGCTTTCTTT. Residues: CATSFEGTMNTEAFF.

This chain links TRBV7-8 with TRBJ1-2, with no clear D. This CDR3 is built from 15 residues. Germline V gene data show CDR1 as SGHVS and CDR2 as FQNEAQ. Trimming removed 0 bases from V and 0 bases from J, with 8 bases in between. CDR3 residues: CASSLAGRANYGYTF. In DNA form, the CDR3 reads TGTGCCAGCAGCTTAGCGGGCAGAGCTAACTATGGCTACACCTTC.

This clone has a single count. The chain joins TRBV11-3 to TRBJ1-1; TRBD1 might be the D (5 bases). The V and J ends lost 0 bases and 12 bases respectively, with 14 bases between them. CDR1 and CDR2 from the germline V gene are SGHNT and YENEEA. This CDR3 has 13 amino acids. This CDR3 reads CASSLDGQGLTFF. The CDR3 coding sequence is TGTGCCAGCAGCTTAGACGGGCAGGGACTAACTTTCTTT.

The V gene is TRBV4-1, the J gene TRBJ2-7; D perhaps matches TRBD1 (5 bases). Germline assignment: CDR1 MGHRA and CDR2 YSYEKL. The germline V and J ends were trimmed by 4 bases and 5 bases, with 12 bases remaining between them. This CDR3 has 13 residues. The CDR3 reads CASSLASRDEQYF. The DNA of the CDR3 is TGCGCCAGCAGCCTCGCGAGCAGGGACGAGCAGTACTTC.

This clone has a single count. V gene TRBV14 combines with J gene TRBJ2-7; 11 bases line up with TRBD2. The J segment lost 9 bases and the V segment lost 4 bases, leaving 8 bases of the junction unmatched. The CDR3 is 14 residues long. Germline V gives CDR1 SGHDN, CDR2 FVKESK. CDR3 sequence: CASSLAGGPELQYF. CDR3 coding DNA: TGTGCCAGCAGCCTAGCGGGAGGGCCGGAGTTGCAGTACTTC.

The V and J genes are TRBV19 and TRBJ2-1; 9 bases match TRBD2. V gave up 8 bases and J gave up 7 bases; unmatched junction bases: 12. The CDR3 covers 15 residues. From germline, CDR1 is LNHDA and CDR2 SQIVND (reference sequence). CDR3 bases: TGTGCCAGTTGGGGGAGCGGACTAGCGATGAATGAGCAGTTCTTC. Translation: CASWGSGLAMNEQFF.

The chain combines TRBV19 with TRBJ2-1, with 8 bases that match TRBD2. The length of the CDR3 is 15 residues. The V segment lost 5 bases and the J segment 5 bases; nucleotides outside the gene matches: 8. Germline V CDR1 and CDR2: LNHDA, SQIVND (reference sequence). Here the CDR3 reads CASSLRAGEHNEQFF. The CDR3 DNA reads as TGTGCCAGTAGTTTAAGAGCGGGAGAACACAATGAGCAGTTCTTC.

This clone was counted between two and nine times. For the CDR3, the DNA is TGTGCCACCAGTGATTCTGTCTATGGCTACACCTTC. It encodes CATSDSVYGYTF. This chain connects TRBV24-1 to TRBJ1-2; D not certain. The CDR3 runs to 12 residues. The ends were cut back, 2 bases at V and 4 bases at J, with 4 bases in the middle. Looked up from germline, CDR1 is KGHDR and CDR2 is SFDVKD.

This clone occurred once. V gene TRBV6-4 combines with J gene TRBJ1-1; D may be TRBD1 (5 bases). CDR3 length: 13 residues. The germline V gene encodes CDR1 MRHNA and CDR2 SNTAGT. Trimming left V 4 bases short and J 4 bases short, with 10 bases between. CDR3 in amino acids: CASSAREGTEAFF. The CDR3 DNA follows: TGTGCCAGCAGTGCCAGGGAGGGCACTGAAGCTTTCTTT.

The rearrangement uses TRBV24-1 and TRBJ2-7; 9 nucleotides agree with TRBD2. Germline values: CDR1 KGHDR, CDR2 SFDVKD. The V gene end was trimmed by 4 bases and the J gene end by 7 bases; junction bases not matched to a gene: 7. The CDR3 extends over 14 amino acids. CDR3 bases: TGTGCCACCAGTGAGCCGGGACTAGCACAAGAGCAGTACTTC. Protein: CATSEPGLAQEQYF.

The DNA of the CDR3 is TGTGCCACCAGTCAATTTTATAATTCACCCCTCCACTTT. Amino acids: CATSQFYNSPLHF. The chain links TRBV15 to TRBJ1-6; no firm D call. This CDR3 is built from 13 residues. The germline gives CDR1 LNHNV, CDR2 YYDKDF (reference sequence). The V end lost 6 bases, the J end lost 4 bases, and 7 bases lay between the germline ends.

This clone was found once. Written as DNA, the CDR3 is TGTGCCAGCAATCCTGACAGAATTAATGAAAAACTGTTTTTT. Amino acids: CASNPDRINEKLFF. The gene calls are TRBV28 and TRBJ1-4, with a tentative D call TRBD1 (5 bases). The V and J ends lost 7 bases and 4 bases respectively, with 13 bases between them. The CDR3 spans 14 residues. Germline CDR1 is MDHEN and CDR2 is SYDVKM.

This rearrangement joins TRBV19 to TRBJ1-1; D is ambiguous. This CDR3 region has 14 residues. Germline CDR1 and CDR2: LNHDA and SQIVND (reference sequence). V dropped 3 bases and J dropped 5 bases, with 13 bases sitting between them. For the CDR3, the DNA is TGTGCCAGTAGTATTAACCCCAGGAAGACTGAAGCTTTCTTT. This codes for CASSINPRKTEAFF.